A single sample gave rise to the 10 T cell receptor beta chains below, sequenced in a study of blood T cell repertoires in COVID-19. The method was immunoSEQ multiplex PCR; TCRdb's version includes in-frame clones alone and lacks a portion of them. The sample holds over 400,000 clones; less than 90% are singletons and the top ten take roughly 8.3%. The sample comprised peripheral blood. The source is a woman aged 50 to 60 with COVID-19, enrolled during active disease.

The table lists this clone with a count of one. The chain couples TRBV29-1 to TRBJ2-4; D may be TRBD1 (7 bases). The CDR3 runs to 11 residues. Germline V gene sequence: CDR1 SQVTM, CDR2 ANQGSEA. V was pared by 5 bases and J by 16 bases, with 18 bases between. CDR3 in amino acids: CSVLTGEVEYF. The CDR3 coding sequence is TGCAGCGTTCTAACAGGGGAGGTGGAATACTTC.

The CDR3 bases are TGTGCCAGCAGCCCGGACAGGGCTTTAAGTGGCGATGAGCAGTTCTTC. Its translation: CASSPDRALSGDEQFF. J is TRBJ2-1 and V is TRBV7-8, with 8 bases matching TRBD1. Germline V CDR1 and CDR2: SGHVS, FQNEAQ. The V and J ends lost 5 bases and 8 bases, in that order; junction bases with no gene match: 14. The CDR3 loop spans 16 amino acids. Based on the CDR3 plus reference TRBV7-8 and TRBJ2-1, the full variable domain is GAGVSQSPRYKVAKRGQDVALRCDPISGHVSLFWYQQALGQGPEFLTYFQNEAQLDKSGLPSDRFFAERPEGSVSTLKIQRTQQEDSAVYLCASSPDRALSGDEQFFGPGTRLTVL.

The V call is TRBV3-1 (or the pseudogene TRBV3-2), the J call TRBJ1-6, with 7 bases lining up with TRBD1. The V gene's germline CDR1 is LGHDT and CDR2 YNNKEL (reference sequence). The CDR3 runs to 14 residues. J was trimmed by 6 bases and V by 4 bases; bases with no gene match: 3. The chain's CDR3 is CASSPRQGNSPLHF. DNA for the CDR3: TGTGCCAGCAGCCCTCGACAGGGTAATTCACCCCTCCACTTT.

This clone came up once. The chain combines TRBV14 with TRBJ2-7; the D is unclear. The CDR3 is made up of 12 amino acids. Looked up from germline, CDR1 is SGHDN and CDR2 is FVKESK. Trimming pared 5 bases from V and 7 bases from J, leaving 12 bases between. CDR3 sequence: CASSSRVGEQYF. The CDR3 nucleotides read TGTGCCAGCAGCTCCCGGGTCGGAGAGCAGTACTTC.

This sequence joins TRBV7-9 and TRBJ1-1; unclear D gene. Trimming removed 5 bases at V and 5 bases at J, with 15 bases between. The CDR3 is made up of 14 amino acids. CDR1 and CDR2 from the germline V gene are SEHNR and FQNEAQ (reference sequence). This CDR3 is CASSHIHVETEAFF. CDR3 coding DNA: TGTGCCAGCAGCCACATCCACGTGGAGACTGAAGCTTTCTTT.

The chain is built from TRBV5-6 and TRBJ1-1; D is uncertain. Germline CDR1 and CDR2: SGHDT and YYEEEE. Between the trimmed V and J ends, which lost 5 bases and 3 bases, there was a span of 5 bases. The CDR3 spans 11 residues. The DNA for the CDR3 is TGTGCCAGCAGTCATGACACTGAAGCTTTCTTT. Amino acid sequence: CASSHDTEAFF. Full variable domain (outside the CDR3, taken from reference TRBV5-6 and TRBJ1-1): DAGVTQSPTHLIKTRGQQVTLRCSPKSGHDTVSWYQQALGQGPQFIFQYYEEEERQRGNFPDRFSGHQFPNYSSELNVNALLLGDSALYLCASSHDTEAFFGQGTRLTVV.

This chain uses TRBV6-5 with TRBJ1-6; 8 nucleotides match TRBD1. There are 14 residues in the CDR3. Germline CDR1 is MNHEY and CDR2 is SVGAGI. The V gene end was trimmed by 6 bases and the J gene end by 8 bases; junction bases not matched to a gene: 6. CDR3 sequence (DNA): TGTGCCAGCAGGCCGGGACAGGACCATTCACCCCTCCACTTT. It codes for CASRPGQDHSPLHF.

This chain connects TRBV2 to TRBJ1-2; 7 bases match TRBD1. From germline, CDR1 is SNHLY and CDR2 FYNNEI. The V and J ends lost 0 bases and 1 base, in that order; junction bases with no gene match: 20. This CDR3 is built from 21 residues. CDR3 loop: CASSEALHPLGQPLLNYGYTF. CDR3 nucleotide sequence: TGTGCCAGCAGTGAAGCGCTTCACCCTTTGGGACAGCCGCTACTTAACTATGGCTACACCTTC.

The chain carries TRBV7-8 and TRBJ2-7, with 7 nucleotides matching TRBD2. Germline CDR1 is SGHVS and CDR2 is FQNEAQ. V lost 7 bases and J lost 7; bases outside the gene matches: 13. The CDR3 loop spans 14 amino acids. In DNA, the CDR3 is TGTGCCAGCACCAACCGCCGGGTGGGGGGGGAGCAGTACTTC. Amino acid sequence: CASTNRRVGGEQYF. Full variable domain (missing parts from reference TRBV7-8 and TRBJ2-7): GAGVSQSPRYKVAKRGQDVALRCDPISGHVSLFWYQQALGQGPEFLTYFQNEAQLDKSGLPSDRFFAERPEGSVSTLKIQRTQQEDSAVYLCASTNRRVGGEQYFGPGTRLTVT.

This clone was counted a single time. CDR3: CASSEEQGPYGYTF. For the CDR3, the DNA is TGCGCCAGCAGTGAGGAACAGGGTCCCTATGGCTACACCTTC. The chain employs TRBV10-2 and TRBJ1-2; perhaps TRBD1 as D (6 bases). From germline, CDR1 is WSHSY and CDR2 SAAADI. Trimming removed 2 bases at V and 4 bases at J, with 11 bases between. The CDR3 runs to 14 residues.